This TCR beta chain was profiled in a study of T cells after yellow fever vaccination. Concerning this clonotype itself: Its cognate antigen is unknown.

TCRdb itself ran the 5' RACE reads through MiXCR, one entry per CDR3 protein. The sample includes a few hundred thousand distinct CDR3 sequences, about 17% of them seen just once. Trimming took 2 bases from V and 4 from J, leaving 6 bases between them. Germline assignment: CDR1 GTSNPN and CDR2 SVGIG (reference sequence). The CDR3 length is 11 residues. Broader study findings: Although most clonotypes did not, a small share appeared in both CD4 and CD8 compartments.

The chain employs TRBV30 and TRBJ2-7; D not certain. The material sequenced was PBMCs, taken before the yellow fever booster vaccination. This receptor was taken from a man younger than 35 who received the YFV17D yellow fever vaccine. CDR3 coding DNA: TGTGCCTGGAGTTCACTATACGAGCAGTACTTC. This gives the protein CAWSSLYEQYF.